This T cell receptor beta chain emerged from a study of Tregs in tolerant kidney transplant recipients. Study-wide results and limits: Validation in larger populations is needed because few patients were studied. No direct test of biological reproducibility was done here.

Points on this clone: Antigen: not known.

The CDR3 sequence is 14 residues long. V was pared by 2 bases and J by 1 base, with 2 bases of the junction left unmatched. From germline, CDR1 is SGDLS and CDR2 YYNGEE. Sequencing used immunoSEQ multiplex PCR; TCRdb keeps in-frame clones, though not all of them. The sample has around 230,000 clones, roughly 84% seen once; the top ten hold about 0.58%. The chain joins TRBV9 to TRBJ1-1, with 7 bases that match TRBD1. This clonotype originated in a human donor in good health. Sequencing was carried out using CD4+ T cells from blood. The CDR3 sequence: CASSVTGRNTEAFF. The DNA of the CDR3 is TGTGCCAGCAGCGTGACAGGGAGGAACACTGAAGCTTTCTTT. The full variable domain, completed using reference TRBV9 and TRBJ1-1, is DSGVTQTPKHLITATGQRVTLRCSPRSGDLSVYWYQQSLDQGLQFLIQYYNGEERAKGNILERFSAQQFPDLHSELNLSSLELGDSALYFCASSVTGRNTEAFFGQGTRLTVV.